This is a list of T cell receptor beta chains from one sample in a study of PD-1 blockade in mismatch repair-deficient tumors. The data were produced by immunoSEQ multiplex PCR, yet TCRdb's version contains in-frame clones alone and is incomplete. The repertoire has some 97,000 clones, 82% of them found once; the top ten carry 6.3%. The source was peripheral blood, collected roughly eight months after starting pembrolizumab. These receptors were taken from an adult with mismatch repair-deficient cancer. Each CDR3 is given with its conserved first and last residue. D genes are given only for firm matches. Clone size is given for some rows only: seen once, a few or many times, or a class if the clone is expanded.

cdr3_nt: TGTGCCAGCAGCTTGGGCGGGACAGGGCAAGAGACCCAGTACTTC; cdr3_aa: CASSLGGTGQETQYF; clone_size: NA; j_call: TRBJ2-5; v_call: TRBV5-6; cdr3_length: 15; d_call: TRBD1
cdr3_nt: TGTGCCAGCAGCCCCCTATCAGTTGGGGGGGGCGGGGAGCTGTTTTTT; cdr3_aa: CASSPLSVGGGGELFF; clone_size: once; j_call: TRBJ2-2; v_call: TRBV7-2; cdr3_length: 16; d_call: TRBD2
cdr3_nt: TGTGCCAGCAGCCCCGTCCGGGCGGGAGGGCCACACGAGCAGTACTTC; cdr3_aa: CASSPVRAGGPHEQYF; clone_size: NA; j_call: TRBJ2-7; v_call: TRBV28; cdr3_length: 16; d_call: TRBD2
cdr3_nt: TGTGCCAGCAGCGCCCGGGACGGAGCCTACGAGCAGTACTTC; cdr3_aa: CASSARDGAYEQYF; clone_size: once; j_call: TRBJ2-7; v_call: TRBV9; cdr3_length: 14; d_call: NA
cdr3_nt: TGCGCCAGCAGCTTGGAGACAGGGAATAATCAGCCCCAGCATTTT; cdr3_aa: CASSLETGNNQPQHF; clone_size: NA; j_call: TRBJ1-5; v_call: TRBV5-1; cdr3_length: 15; d_call: TRBD1
cdr3_nt: TGTGCCAGCAGCTCCCTAGGCTCTGGGGCCAACGTCCTGACTTTC; cdr3_aa: CASSSLGSGANVLTF; clone_size: NA; j_call: TRBJ2-6; v_call: TRBV7-3; cdr3_length: 15; d_call: NA
cdr3_nt: TGTGCCAGTAAGTTAGTGGGGAAAGCTGAAGCTTTCTTT; cdr3_aa: CASKLVGKAEAFF; clone_size: NA; j_call: TRBJ1-1; v_call: TRBV19; cdr3_length: 13; d_call: NA
cdr3_nt: TGTGCCAGCAGCCTACAACCGGGACGGGAGGAAAAACTGTTTTTT; cdr3_aa: CASSLQPGREEKLFF; clone_size: once; j_call: TRBJ1-4; v_call: TRBV7-8; cdr3_length: 15; d_call: NA
cdr3_nt: TGTGCCAGCAGCTCCAGCGGGAAGGCGCGGTTCTTC; cdr3_aa: CASSSSGKARFF; clone_size: NA; j_call: TRBJ2-1; v_call: TRBV7-2; cdr3_length: 12; d_call: TRBD2
cdr3_nt: TGCGCCAGCAGCCACCGGGACATCGGGTACAATGAGCAGTTCTTC; cdr3_aa: CASSHRDIGYNEQFF; clone_size: NA; j_call: TRBJ2-1; v_call: TRBV4-1; cdr3_length: 15; d_call: NA
cdr3_nt: TGTGCCAGCAAGGGGGCGAGAGTCTCCAATGAGCAGTTCTTC; cdr3_aa: CASKGARVSNEQFF; clone_size: NA; j_call: TRBJ2-1; v_call: TRBV6-5; cdr3_length: 14; d_call: TRBD1
cdr3_nt: TGCGCCAGCAGCCTGACCGGGACAGCTACCTACGAGCAGTACTTC; cdr3_aa: CASSLTGTATYEQYF; clone_size: NA; j_call: TRBJ2-7; v_call: TRBV5-1; cdr3_length: 15; d_call: TRBD1
cdr3_nt: TGTGCCAGCAGCTTATTAGCAGATCCTAGCACAGATACGCAGTATTTT; cdr3_aa: CASSLLADPSTDTQYF; clone_size: NA; j_call: TRBJ2-3; v_call: TRBV7-2; cdr3_length: 16; d_call: NA
cdr3_nt: TGTGCCAGCAGTGACGGAGCAGGGAGTATTACCGGGGAGCTGTTTTTT; cdr3_aa: CASSDGAGSITGELFF; clone_size: once; j_call: TRBJ2-2; v_call: TRBV6-4; cdr3_length: 16; d_call: NA
cdr3_nt: TGTGCCAGTAGTATACAGGACAGAAGTAATCAGCCCCAGCATTTT; cdr3_aa: CASSIQDRSNQPQHF; clone_size: NA; j_call: TRBJ1-5; v_call: TRBV19; cdr3_length: 15; d_call: NA
cdr3_nt: TGTGCCAGTAGTAAAGACAATTCCAGGTTCTACGAGCAGTACTTC; cdr3_aa: CASSKDNSRFYEQYF; clone_size: NA; j_call: TRBJ2-7; v_call: TRBV19; cdr3_length: 15; d_call: NA
cdr3_nt: TGTGCCATCAGTACCGCCGGGGCTGCTACCTACAATGAGCAGTTCTTC; cdr3_aa: CAISTAGAATYNEQFF; clone_size: NA; j_call: TRBJ2-1; v_call: TRBV10-3; cdr3_length: 16; d_call: NA
cdr3_nt: TGTGCCAGCAGCCCTATAGCGGGAGTAAGTGAGCAGTTCTTC; cdr3_aa: CASSPIAGVSEQFF; clone_size: NA; j_call: TRBJ2-1; v_call: TRBV7-2; cdr3_length: 14; d_call: TRBD2
cdr3_nt: TGTGCCAGCTCACAGGGGGTTAGGATGAACACTGAAGCTTTCTTT; cdr3_aa: CASSQGVRMNTEAFF; clone_size: NA; j_call: TRBJ1-1; v_call: TRBV27; cdr3_length: 15; d_call: TRBD1
cdr3_nt: TGTGCCAGCTGGGACACTCAAAGGGTAGGGGAGCAGTACTTC; cdr3_aa: CASWDTQRVGEQYF; clone_size: NA; j_call: TRBJ2-7; v_call: TRBV11-3; cdr3_length: 14; d_call: NA
cdr3_nt: TGTGCCAGCAGAGTGATCCGGCGGATTTCTAGCACAGATACGCAGTATTTT; cdr3_aa: CASRVIRRISSTDTQYF; clone_size: NA; j_call: TRBJ2-3; v_call: TRBV6-4; cdr3_length: 17; d_call: NA
cdr3_nt: TGTGCCTGGACTATAAATGACAGGGGCGATCAGCCCCAGCATTTT; cdr3_aa: CAWTINDRGDQPQHF; clone_size: NA; j_call: TRBJ1-5; v_call: TRBV30; cdr3_length: 15; d_call: TRBD1
cdr3_nt: TGTGCCAGCAGTCCCGCCTACAATGAGCAGTTCTTC; cdr3_aa: CASSPAYNEQFF; clone_size: NA; j_call: TRBJ2-1; v_call: TRBV6-5; cdr3_length: 12; d_call: NA
cdr3_nt: TGTGCCAGCAGCTGGACTAGTCATGAGCAGTTCTTC; cdr3_aa: CASSWTSHEQFF; clone_size: NA; j_call: TRBJ2-1; v_call: TRBV7-9; cdr3_length: 12; d_call: TRBD2
cdr3_nt: TGTGCCAGCAGCAAAGTCCGGAGGTGGATCCCTACGCAGTATTTT; cdr3_aa: CASSKVRRWIPTQYF; clone_size: NA; j_call: TRBJ2-3; v_call: TRBV21-1; cdr3_length: 15; d_call: NA
cdr3_nt: TGTGCCAGCTCACCGATCAGCGGACAGACCAACTATGGCTACACCTTC; cdr3_aa: CASSPISGQTNYGYTF; clone_size: NA; j_call: TRBJ1-2; v_call: TRBV18; cdr3_length: 16; d_call: NA
cdr3_nt: TGTGCCAGCAGCTCTCGACTAGCGGAAGGGGAGACCCAGTACTTC; cdr3_aa: CASSSRLAEGETQYF; clone_size: NA; j_call: TRBJ2-5; v_call: TRBV11-2; cdr3_length: 15; d_call: TRBD2
cdr3_nt: TGTGCCAGTCTCGCCGGGGAGCTGTTTTTT; cdr3_aa: CASLAGELFF; clone_size: NA; j_call: TRBJ2-2; v_call: TRBV21-1; cdr3_length: 10; d_call: NA
cdr3_nt: TGTGCCAGCAGTTACTCGGGGAGCTCTGGAAACACCATATATTTT; cdr3_aa: CASSYSGSSGNTIYF; clone_size: NA; j_call: TRBJ1-3; v_call: TRBV6-6; cdr3_length: 15; d_call: NA
cdr3_nt: TGTGCCAGTAGTTTCAGGACGCAAACTATTGCGGCTTTCTTT; cdr3_aa: CASSFRTQTIAAFF; clone_size: NA; j_call: TRBJ1-1; v_call: TRBV19; cdr3_length: 14; d_call: NA
cdr3_nt: TGCAGCGTTAAGGCCATAAGTGGCTACGAGCAGTACTTC; cdr3_aa: CSVKAISGYEQYF; clone_size: NA; j_call: TRBJ2-7; v_call: TRBV29-1; cdr3_length: 13; d_call: NA
cdr3_nt: TGTGCCAGCAGGGAGGGACAGCTGAATCAGCCCCAGCATTTT; cdr3_aa: CASREGQLNQPQHF; clone_size: NA; j_call: TRBJ1-5; v_call: TRBV28; cdr3_length: 14; d_call: TRBD1
cdr3_nt: TGTGCCAGCAGCCCGTTAACTAGTAGGTACGAGCAGTACTTC; cdr3_aa: CASSPLTSRYEQYF; clone_size: once; j_call: TRBJ2-7; v_call: TRBV4-2; cdr3_length: 14; d_call: NA
cdr3_nt: TGTGCCAGCAGCTCGGGCCTCAGCACTGAAGCTTTCTTT; cdr3_aa: CASSSGLSTEAFF; clone_size: NA; j_call: TRBJ1-1; v_call: TRBV7-2; cdr3_length: 13; d_call: NA
cdr3_nt: TGCAGTGCTAGACCCTACAGGGGCTACACCTTC; cdr3_aa: CSARPYRGYTF; clone_size: NA; j_call: TRBJ1-2; v_call: TRBV20-1; cdr3_length: 11; d_call: NA